This T cell receptor (beta chain) was documented in a study of CD8+CD57+ T cells in acquired aplastic anemia. Study-level background: Quantities of DNA derived from sorted CD4+ and CD8+ cells averaged around 3 ug. Reads per healthy sample averaged approximately 10 million (CD4+) and 11.0 million (CD8+).

Genomic DNA, serving as template, underwent TCR beta VDJ and CDR3 profiling. Each CDR3 protein is one row after TCRdb ran MiXCR on the reads. The profile covers 400,000 to 450,000 distinct CDR3 sequences, with 65% to 80% appearing a single time and under 5% taken by the ten largest. As regards this clonotype: Its antigen is not identified.

Overall study findings and caveats: Researchers report that twenty-nine CD8+ CDR3 sequences appeared in both patients and controls. No significant patient-versus-control difference appeared in CD8+ Simpson's diversity.

The receptor was isolated from a human donor in good health, serving as a control. What was sequenced was sorted CD4+, CD8+, or CD8+CD57+ T cells (not recorded which) from PBMCs.

The CDR3 loop is CASSLGQLQSAGELFF. CDR3 DNA sequence: TGTGCCAGCAGCTTAGGGCAGCTGCAGAGCGCGGGGGAGCTGTTTTTT. The chain is built from TRBV7-8 and TRBJ2-2; no clear D gene. The germline V gene encodes CDR1 SGHVS and CDR2 FQNEAQ. The CDR3 consists of 16 residues. The germline V and J ends were trimmed by 1 base and 8 bases, with 17 bases remaining between them.